Below are 18 T cell receptor beta chains sequenced from a single sample in a study of blood T cell repertoires in COVID-19. Profiled with immunoSEQ multiplex PCR; TCRdb holds only in-frame clones, not every one. The table lists roughly 97,000 clones, roughly 72% of them singletons, with more than 6.5% in the top ten. Sequenced: peripheral blood. These receptors all come from a man between 65 and 85 years old with acute or convalescent COVID-19.

The J gene is TRBJ1-1, the V gene TRBV28; 9 bases match TRBD1. The CDR3 has 16 amino acids. V shed 2 bases, J shed 1 base, and the junction held 5 bases outside the gene matches. The germline V gene encodes CDR1 MDHEN and CDR2 SYDVKM. DNA for the CDR3: TGTGCCAGCAGTTTACTTCCGGGACAGGGGAACACTGAAGCTTTCTTT. Amino acids: CASSLLPGQGNTEAFF.

The chain carries TRBV6-5 and TRBJ2-1, with TRBD1 identical over 9 bases. V dropped 4 bases and J dropped 4; count of bases not matched to a gene: 8. This CDR3 is 16 amino acids long. Germline V gene data show CDR1 as MNHEY and CDR2 as SVGAGI. CDR3 nucleotides: TGTGCCAGCAGTTTAGACAGGGGGGCGATTTACAATGAGCAGTTCTTC. Its protein is CASSLDRGAIYNEQFF.

The sample holds a few counts of this clone. This chain joins TRBV7-6 and TRBJ2-5, with D tentatively TRBD1 (6 bases). CDR1 is SGHVS and CDR2 is FNYEAQ in the germline V gene. CDR3 length: 14 residues. V was trimmed by 2 bases and J by 3 bases, leaving 10 bases between them. The CDR3 bases are TGTGCCAGCAGCTTAACCAACAGGGAAGAGACCCAGTACTTC. Translating it yields CASSLTNREETQYF.

This rearrangement joins TRBV12-5 to TRBJ2-3, with 11 bases that match TRBD1. Losses at the gene ends were 4 bases for V and 5 bases for J; bases not matched to a gene: 8. Germline V gene lookup returns CDR1 LGHNT and CDR2 FRNRAP. The CDR3 consists of 16 residues. Here the CDR3 DNA reads TGTGCTAGTGGTTACGGACAGGGGGCTTTGAGAGATACGCAGTATTTT. Translating it yields CASGYGQGALRDTQYF.

The chain links TRBV5-1 to TRBJ2-3; 7 bases are shared with TRBD1. This CDR3 spans 16 amino acids. The V gene end was trimmed by 4 bases and the J gene end by 2 bases; junction bases not matched to a gene: 10. The V gene's germline CDR1 is SGHRS and CDR2 YFSETQ. The CDR3 DNA follows: TGCGCCAGCAGCGCCGGGACAGTGGAGTCCACAGATACGCAGTATTTT. Protein sequence: CASSAGTVESTDTQYF. Combining the CDR3 with reference TRBV5-1 and TRBJ2-3 gives the whole variable domain KAGVTQTPRYLIKTRGQQVTLSCSPISGHRSVSWYQQTPGQGLQFLFEYFSETQRNKGNFPGRFSGRQFSNSRSEMNVSTLELGDSALYLCASSAGTVESTDTQYFGPGTRLTVL.

Comment on this clone: At one end, the junction sequence differs from germline, possibly due to a read error. The chain has TRBV27 and TRBJ1-2, with 9 bases aligning to TRBD1. Germline values: CDR1 MNHEY, CDR2 SMNVEV (reference sequence). The CDR3 spans 13 residues. The DNA for the CDR3 is TGTGCCAGCAGTCTCCGGGACAGGGCTCCGGCGAACTTC. Amino acids: CASSLRDRAPANF.

The chain employs TRBV20-1 and TRBJ1-2; D may be TRBD1 (6 bases). CDR1 is DFQATT, CDR2 SNEGSKA, per germline (reference sequence). V dropped 3 bases and J dropped 3 bases, with 20 bases sitting between them. This CDR3 is 16 amino acids long. The CDR3 DNA follows: TGCAGTGCTAGTAGCTTCGGGGGGGCCTCGGACTATGGCTACACCTTC. Protein: CSASSFGGASDYGYTF.

The V gene is TRBV5-1, the J gene TRBJ2-5; D is ambiguous. This CDR3 has 11 amino acids. The V end lost 4 bases, the J end lost 4 bases, and 5 bases lay between the germline ends. Germline V gene sequence: CDR1 SGHRS, CDR2 YFSETQ. CDR3 protein: CASSLLETQYF. CDR3 coding DNA: TGCGCCAGCAGCCTTCTAGAGACCCAGTACTTC.

The chain carries TRBV7-3 and TRBJ1-1, with D perhaps TRBD1 (5 bases). V was cut by 2 bases and J by 4 bases, with 11 bases left in between. Germline assignment: CDR1 SGHTA and CDR2 FQGTGA. The CDR3 consists of 14 residues. In nucleotides, the CDR3 is TGTGCCAGCAGCTTAGGTGGGGCTGGCACTGAAGCTTTCTTT. Translated, it gives CASSLGGAGTEAFF.

This clone was picked up a small number of times. The CDR3 protein is CASSINGSPGELFF. The CDR3 region has the DNA TGTGCCAGTAGTATAAACGGGAGCCCCGGGGAGCTGTTTTTT. V and J are TRBV19 and TRBJ2-2; D is possibly TRBD2 (6 bases). CDR3 length: 14 amino acids. The germline V gene has CDR1 LNHDA and CDR2 SQIVND (reference sequence). The V and J ends lost 2 bases and 6 bases respectively, with 10 bases between them.

The rearrangement links TRBV19 to TRBJ2-3, with 8 bases lining up with TRBD2. The CDR3 spans 16 residues. The germline V gene has CDR1 LNHDA and CDR2 SQIVND (reference sequence). Unmatched junction bases numbered 8, after V lost 3 bases and J lost 3 bases. The CDR3 loop is CASSIENSGATDTQYF. In DNA, the CDR3 is TGTGCCAGTAGTATTGAGAATAGCGGGGCAACAGATACGCAGTATTTT.

The chain links TRBV11-3 to TRBJ2-3, with 11 bases that match TRBD2. With 8 bases clipped from V and 1 base from J, the junction kept 5 bases outside the gene matches. The CDR3 runs 15 residues. Germline lookup yields CDR1 SGHNT and CDR2 YENEEA. The CDR3 protein is CASGLTSGGTDTQYF. In DNA form, the CDR3 reads TGTGCCAGCGGTTTGACTAGCGGGGGCACAGATACGCAGTATTTT.

The V and J genes are TRBV28 and TRBJ1-1; D might be TRBD1 (5 bases). The V end lost 4 bases, the J end lost 4 bases, and 19 bases lay between the germline ends. This CDR3 has 16 amino acids. Germline CDR1 and CDR2: MDHEN and SYDVKM. CDR3 protein: CASSSPQVRLITEAFF. CDR3 DNA sequence: TGTGCCAGCAGTTCCCCACAGGTCAGACTGATCACTGAAGCTTTCTTT.

The chain combines TRBV5-1 with TRBJ1-1; TRBD1 matches at 8 bases. The CDR3 runs to 16 residues. J gave up 5 bases and V 4 bases, and 13 bases lay outside the gene matches. Germline V gene lookup returns CDR1 SGHRS and CDR2 YFSETQ. This chain's CDR3 is CASSPDRALLGTEAFF. In DNA, the CDR3 is TGCGCCAGCAGCCCGGACAGGGCTCTTTTGGGGACTGAAGCTTTCTTT.

V is TRBV5-4 and J is TRBJ1-2; 9 bases are shared with TRBD1. This CDR3 has 14 amino acids. After removal of 7 bases from V and 8 bases from J, the junction contained 12 bases not matched to a gene. Germline assignment: CDR1 SGHNT and CDR2 YYREEE (reference sequence). This CDR3 reads CASGTGTYLLGYTF. CDR3 DNA sequence: TGTGCCAGCGGGACAGGGACCTACCTATTGGGCTACACCTTC.

The chain couples TRBV27 to TRBJ2-5, with 9 bases fitting TRBD1. With V trimmed by 2 bases and J by 0 bases, 7 bases remained unmatched. This CDR3 contains 17 residues. Germline CDR1 MNHEY, CDR2 SMNVEV (reference sequence). CDR3 sequence: CASSLIPGQGDQETQYF. CDR3 DNA sequence: TGTGCCAGCAGTTTAATCCCGGGACAGGGTGACCAAGAGACCCAGTACTTC.

This clone was picked up one time. The chain has TRBV25-1 and TRBJ2-1; no definite D call. Germline V gene data show CDR1 as MGHDK and CDR2 as SYGVNS. Trimming cost V 1 base and J 4 bases, with 8 bases left between them. This CDR3 region has 14 residues. The CDR3 DNA sequence: TGTGCCAGCAGTGAATCGGGTGCTTACAATGAGCAGTTCTTC. Protein sequence: CASSESGAYNEQFF.

J is TRBJ2-1 and V is TRBV11-2; 13 nucleotides line up with TRBD2. V dropped 5 bases and J dropped 6; count of bases not matched to a gene: 4. This CDR3 is 15 amino acids long. Germline V lookup: CDR1 SGHAT, CDR2 FQNNGV. The CDR3 coding sequence is TGTGCCAGCAGCCCGGGACTAGCGGGAAGCAATGAGCAGTTCTTC. Translating it yields CASSPGLAGSNEQFF.